This TCR beta chain was recorded in a study of T-cell memory formation after mild COVID-19. Regarding the study as a whole: A second wave expanding day 15 to 37 was CD4+-biased; contracting clones were balanced.

A single record per CDR3 protein comes from TCRdb applying MiXCR to the 5' RACE reads. Of approximately 300,000 distinct CDR3 sequences listed, more than 15% are singletons. As regards this clonotype: The target antigen is unknown.

Germline CDR1 is MNHEY and CDR2 is SVGAGI. This CDR3 has 14 amino acids. V lost 2 bases and J lost 3, with 7 bases in between. The sequencing input was PBMCs or a T cell subset sorted from them (not recorded which). The chain has TRBV6-5 and TRBJ1-4; D ambiguous. The sequence derives from a man aged 18 to 29 who had mild COVID-19 (a few samples of this study predate the infection). Cell type and time point are not known. CDR3 sequence (DNA): TGTGCCAGCAGTTACCAGAATGCTAATGAAAAACTGTTTTTT. Translated: CASSYQNANEKLFF.